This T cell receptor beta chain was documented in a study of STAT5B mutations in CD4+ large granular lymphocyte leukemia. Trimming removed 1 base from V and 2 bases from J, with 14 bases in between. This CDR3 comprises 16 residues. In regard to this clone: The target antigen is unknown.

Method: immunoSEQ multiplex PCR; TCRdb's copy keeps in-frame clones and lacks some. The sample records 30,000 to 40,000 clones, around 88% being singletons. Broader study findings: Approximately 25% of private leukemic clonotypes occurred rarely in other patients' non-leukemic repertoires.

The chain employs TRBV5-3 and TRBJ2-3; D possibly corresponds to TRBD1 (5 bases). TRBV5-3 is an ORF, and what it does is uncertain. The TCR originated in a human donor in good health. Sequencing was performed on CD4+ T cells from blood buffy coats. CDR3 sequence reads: CARSLRGLVVTDTQYF. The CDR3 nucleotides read TGTGCCAGAAGCTTGAGGGGTTTAGTCGTCACAGATACGCAGTATTTT.